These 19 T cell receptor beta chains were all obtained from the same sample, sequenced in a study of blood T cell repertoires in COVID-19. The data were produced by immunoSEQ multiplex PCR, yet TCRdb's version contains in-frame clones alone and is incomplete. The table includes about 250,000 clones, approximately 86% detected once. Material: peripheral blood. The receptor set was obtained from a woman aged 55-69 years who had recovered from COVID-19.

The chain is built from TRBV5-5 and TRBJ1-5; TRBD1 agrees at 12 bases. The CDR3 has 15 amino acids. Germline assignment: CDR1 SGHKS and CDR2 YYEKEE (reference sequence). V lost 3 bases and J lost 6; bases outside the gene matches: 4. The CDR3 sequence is CASSSGTGGFQPQHF. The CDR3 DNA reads TGTGCCAGCAGCTCCGGGACAGGGGGCTTTCAGCCCCAGCATTTT.

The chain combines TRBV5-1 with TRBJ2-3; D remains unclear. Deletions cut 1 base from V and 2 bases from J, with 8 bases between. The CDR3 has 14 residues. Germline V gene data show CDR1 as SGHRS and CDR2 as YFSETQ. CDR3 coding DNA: TGCGCCAGCAGCTTGTTCCAGGACACAGATACGCAGTATTTT. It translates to CASSLFQDTDTQYF. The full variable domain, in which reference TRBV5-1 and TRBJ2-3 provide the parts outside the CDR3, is KAGVTQTPRYLIKTRGQQVTLSCSPISGHRSVSWYQQTPGQGLQFLFEYFSETQRNKGNFPGRFSGRQFSNSRSEMNVSTLELGDSALYLCASSLFQDTDTQYFGPGTRLTVL.

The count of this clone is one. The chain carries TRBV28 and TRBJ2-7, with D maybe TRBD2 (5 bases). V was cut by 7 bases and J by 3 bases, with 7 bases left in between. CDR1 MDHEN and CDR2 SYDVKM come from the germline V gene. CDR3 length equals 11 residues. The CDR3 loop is CASTGVYEQYF. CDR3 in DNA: TGTGCCAGCACCGGGGTCTACGAGCAGTACTTC. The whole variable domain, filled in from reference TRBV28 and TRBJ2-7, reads DVKVTQSSRYLVKRTGEKVFLECVQDMDHENMFWYRQDPGLGLRLIYFSYDVKMKEKGDIPEGYSVSREKKERFSLILESASTNQTSMYLCASTGVYEQYFGPGTRLTVT.

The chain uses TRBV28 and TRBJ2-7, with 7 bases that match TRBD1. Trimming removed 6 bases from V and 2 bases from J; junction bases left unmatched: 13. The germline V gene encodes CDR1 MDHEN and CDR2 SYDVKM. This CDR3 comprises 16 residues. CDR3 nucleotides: TGTGCCAGCAGACAAAAGGACAGGTTGAGGCCCTACGAGCAGTACTTC. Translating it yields CASRQKDRLRPYEQYF.

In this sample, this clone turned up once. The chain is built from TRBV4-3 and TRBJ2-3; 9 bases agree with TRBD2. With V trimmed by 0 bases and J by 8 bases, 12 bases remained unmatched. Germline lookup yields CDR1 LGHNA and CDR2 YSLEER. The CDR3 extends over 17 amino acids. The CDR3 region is CASSQDGSSGDLATQYF. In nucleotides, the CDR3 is TGCGCCAGCAGCCAAGATGGGTCTAGCGGGGATTTAGCTACGCAGTATTTT.

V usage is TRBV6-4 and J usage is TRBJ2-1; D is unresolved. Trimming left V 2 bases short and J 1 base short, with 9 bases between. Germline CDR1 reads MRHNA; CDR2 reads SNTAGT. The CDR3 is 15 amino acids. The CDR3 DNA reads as TGTGCCAGCAGTGACGGCCCTCAATCCTACAATGAGCAGTTCTTC. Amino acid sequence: CASSDGPQSYNEQFF.

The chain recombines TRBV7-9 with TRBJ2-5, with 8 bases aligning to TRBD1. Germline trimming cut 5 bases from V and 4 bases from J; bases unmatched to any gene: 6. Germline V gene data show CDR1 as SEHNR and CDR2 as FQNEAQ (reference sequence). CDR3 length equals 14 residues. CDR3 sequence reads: CASSPDRGLETQYF. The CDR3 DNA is TGTGCCAGCAGCCCCGACAGGGGTCTAGAGACCCAGTACTTC.

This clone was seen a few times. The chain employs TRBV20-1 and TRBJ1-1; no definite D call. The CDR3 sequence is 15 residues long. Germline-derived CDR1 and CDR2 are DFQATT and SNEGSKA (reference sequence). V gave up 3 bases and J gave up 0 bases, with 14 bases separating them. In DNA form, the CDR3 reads TGCAGTGCTAGTAGAGTATTGGAGTTGAACACTGAAGCTTTCTTT. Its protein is CSASRVLELNTEAFF.

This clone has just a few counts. In DNA form, the CDR3 reads TGTGCCAGCAGCGTGGGAGTCTACGAGCAGTACTTC. Its translation: CASSVGVYEQYF. The rearrangement joins TRBV5-6 to TRBJ2-7, with TRBD2 as a possible D gene (5 bases). Germline V lookup: CDR1 SGHDT, CDR2 YYEEEE. This CDR3 region has 12 residues. With 4 bases removed from V and 3 bases from J, the gap between germline ends came to 8 bases.

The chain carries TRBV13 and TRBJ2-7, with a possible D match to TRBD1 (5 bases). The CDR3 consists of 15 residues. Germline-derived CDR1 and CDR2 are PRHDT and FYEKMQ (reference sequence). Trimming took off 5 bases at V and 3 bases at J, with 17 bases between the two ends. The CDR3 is CASSTDSTVGYEQYF. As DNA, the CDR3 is TGTGCCAGCAGCACCGACTCGACAGTGGGCTACGAGCAGTACTTC.

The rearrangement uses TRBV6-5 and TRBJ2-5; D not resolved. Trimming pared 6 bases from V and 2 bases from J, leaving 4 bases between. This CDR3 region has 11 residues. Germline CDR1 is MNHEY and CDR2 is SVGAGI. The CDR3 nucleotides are TGTGCCAGCAGGACTCAAGAGACCCAGTACTTC. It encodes CASRTQETQYF.

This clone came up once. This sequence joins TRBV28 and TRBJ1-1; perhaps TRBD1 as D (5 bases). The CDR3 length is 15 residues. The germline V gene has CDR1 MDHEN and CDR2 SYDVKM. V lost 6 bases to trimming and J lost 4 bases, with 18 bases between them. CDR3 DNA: TGTGCCAGCAGAACGGTCGCGGGGGTGGGCACTGAAGCTTTCTTT. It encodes CASRTVAGVGTEAFF.

This CDR3 reads CASSGQGGPNSPLHF. The DNA for the CDR3 is TGTGCCAGCAGCGGACAGGGCGGGCCTAACTCACCCCTCCACTTT. The chain links TRBV7-9 to TRBJ1-6, with 8 bases aligning to TRBD1. The CDR3 sequence is 15 residues long. Per the germline V gene, CDR1 is SEHNR and CDR2 is FQNEAQ (reference sequence). V lost 5 bases to trimming and J lost 10 bases; unmatched junction nucleotides: 10. Looking up the rest from reference TRBV7-9 and TRBJ1-6 gives the full variable domain: DTGVSQNPRHKITKRGQNVTFRCDPISEHNRLYWYRQTLGQGPEFLTYFQNEAQLEKSRLLSDRFSAERPKGSFSTLEIQRTEQGDSAMYLCASSGQGGPNSPLHFGNGTRLTVT.

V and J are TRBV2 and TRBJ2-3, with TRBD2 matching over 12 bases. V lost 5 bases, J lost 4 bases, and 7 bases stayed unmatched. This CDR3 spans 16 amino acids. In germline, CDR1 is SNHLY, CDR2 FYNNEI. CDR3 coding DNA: TGTGCCAGCAGTTATTCAACTAGCGGGGGGTCAGATACGCAGTATTTT. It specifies CASSYSTSGGSDTQYF.

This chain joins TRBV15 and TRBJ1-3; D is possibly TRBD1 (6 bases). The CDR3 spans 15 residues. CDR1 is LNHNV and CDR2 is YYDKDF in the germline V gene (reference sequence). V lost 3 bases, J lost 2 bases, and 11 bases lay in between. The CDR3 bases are TGTGCCACCAGCAGCAACAGGGTAGCTGGAAACACCATATATTTT. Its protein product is CATSSNRVAGNTIYF.

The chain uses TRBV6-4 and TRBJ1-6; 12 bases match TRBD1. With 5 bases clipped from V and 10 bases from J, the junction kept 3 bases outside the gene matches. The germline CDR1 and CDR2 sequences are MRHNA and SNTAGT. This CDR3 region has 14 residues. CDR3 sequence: CASSPGQGASPLHF. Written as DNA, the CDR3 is TGTGCCAGCAGTCCGGGACAGGGGGCGTCACCCCTCCACTTT.

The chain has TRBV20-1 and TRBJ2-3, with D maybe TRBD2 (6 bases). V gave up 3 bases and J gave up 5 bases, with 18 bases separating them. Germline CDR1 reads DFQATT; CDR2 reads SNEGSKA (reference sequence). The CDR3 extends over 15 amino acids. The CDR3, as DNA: TGCAGTGCTAGTGTTGCGGGACCAGGTATAGATACGCAGTATTTT. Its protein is CSASVAGPGIDTQYF.

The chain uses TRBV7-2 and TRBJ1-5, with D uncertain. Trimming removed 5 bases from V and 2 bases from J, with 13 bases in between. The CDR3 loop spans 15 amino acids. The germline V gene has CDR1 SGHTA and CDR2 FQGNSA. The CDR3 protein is CASSPDVGRNQPQHF. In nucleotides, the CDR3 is TGTGCCAGCAGCCCCGACGTGGGCCGCAATCAGCCCCAGCATTTT.

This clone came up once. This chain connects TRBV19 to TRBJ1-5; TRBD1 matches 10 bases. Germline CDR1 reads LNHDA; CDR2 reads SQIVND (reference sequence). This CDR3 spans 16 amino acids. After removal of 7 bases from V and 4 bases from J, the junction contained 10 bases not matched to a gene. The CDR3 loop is CASTPGQGRSNQPQHF. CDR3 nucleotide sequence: TGTGCCAGTACCCCGGGACAGGGGAGGTCAAATCAGCCCCAGCATTTT.